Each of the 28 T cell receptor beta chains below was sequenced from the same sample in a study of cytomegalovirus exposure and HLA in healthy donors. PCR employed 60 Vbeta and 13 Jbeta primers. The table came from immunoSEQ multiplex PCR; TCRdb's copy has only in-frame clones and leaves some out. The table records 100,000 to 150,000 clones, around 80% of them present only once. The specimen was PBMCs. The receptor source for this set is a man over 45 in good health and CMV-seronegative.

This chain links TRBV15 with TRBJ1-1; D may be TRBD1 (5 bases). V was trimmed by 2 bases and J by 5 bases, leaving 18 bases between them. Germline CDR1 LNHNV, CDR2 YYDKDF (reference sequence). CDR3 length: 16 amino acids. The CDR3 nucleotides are TGTGCCACCAGCAGACCGATAACCGGGACTCAGACTGAAGCTTTCTTT. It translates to CATSRPITGTQTEAFF.

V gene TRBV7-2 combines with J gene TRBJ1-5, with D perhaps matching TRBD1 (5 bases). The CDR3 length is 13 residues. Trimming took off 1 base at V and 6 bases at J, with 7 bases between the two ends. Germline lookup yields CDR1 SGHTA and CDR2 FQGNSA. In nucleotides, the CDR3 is TGTGCCAGCAGCTTAGAAGGGGTTCAGCCCCAGCATTTT. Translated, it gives CASSLEGVQPQHF.

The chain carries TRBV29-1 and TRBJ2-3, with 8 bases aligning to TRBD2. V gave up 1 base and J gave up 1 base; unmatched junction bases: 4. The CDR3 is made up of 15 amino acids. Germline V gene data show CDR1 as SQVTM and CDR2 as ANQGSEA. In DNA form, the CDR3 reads TGCAGCGTTGAAGGGGGAGCGGGGGGCACAGATACGCAGTATTTT. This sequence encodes CSVEGGAGGTDTQYF.

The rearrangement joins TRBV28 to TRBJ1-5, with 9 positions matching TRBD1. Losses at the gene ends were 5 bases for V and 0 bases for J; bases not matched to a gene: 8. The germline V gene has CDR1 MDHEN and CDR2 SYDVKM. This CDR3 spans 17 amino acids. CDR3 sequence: CASSPGTGWNSNQPQHF. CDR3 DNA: TGTGCCAGCAGTCCCGGGACAGGGTGGAATAGCAATCAGCCCCAGCATTTT.

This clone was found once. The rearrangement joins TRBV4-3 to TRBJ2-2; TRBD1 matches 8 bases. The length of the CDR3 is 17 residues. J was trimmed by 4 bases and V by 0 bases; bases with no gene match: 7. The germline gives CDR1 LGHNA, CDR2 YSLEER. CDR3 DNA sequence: TGCGCCAGCAGCCAAGATCGTGAGACAGGGGCCACCGGGGAGCTGTTTTTT. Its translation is CASSQDRETGATGELFF.

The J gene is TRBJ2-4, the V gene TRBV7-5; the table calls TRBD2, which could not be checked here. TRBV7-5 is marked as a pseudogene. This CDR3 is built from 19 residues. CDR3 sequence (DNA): TGTGTCAGAAGCTTAGTGGGACTCCAGAGATCGATAGCCAAAAACATTCAGTACTTC. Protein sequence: CVRSLVGLQRSIAKNIQYF.

The CDR3: CASSFVPGGKQYV. In nucleotides, the CDR3 is TGTGCCAGCAGTTTCGTGCCGGGCGGGAAGCAGTACGTC. The J gene is TRBJ2-7, the V gene TRBV28; possibly TRBD2 for D (6 bases). CDR1 MDHEN and CDR2 SYDVKM come from the germline V gene. Trimming shortened V by 3 bases and J by 8 bases, and 14 bases separated the two germline ends. The CDR3 runs to 13 residues.

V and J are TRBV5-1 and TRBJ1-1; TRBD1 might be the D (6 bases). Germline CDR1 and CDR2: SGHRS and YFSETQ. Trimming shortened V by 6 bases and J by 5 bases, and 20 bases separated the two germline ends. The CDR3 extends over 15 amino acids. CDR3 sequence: CASTPGREGGTEAFF. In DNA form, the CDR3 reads TGCGCCAGCACCCCCGGACGGGAGGGGGGGACTGAAGCTTTCTTT.

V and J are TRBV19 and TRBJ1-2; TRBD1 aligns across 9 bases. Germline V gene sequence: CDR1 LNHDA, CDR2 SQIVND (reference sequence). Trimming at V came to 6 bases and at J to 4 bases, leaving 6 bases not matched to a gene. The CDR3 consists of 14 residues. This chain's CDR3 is CASSPGGQGYGYTF. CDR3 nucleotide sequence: TGTGCCAGTAGCCCGGGGGGACAGGGCTATGGCTACACCTTC. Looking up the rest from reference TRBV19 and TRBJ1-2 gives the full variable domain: DGGITQSPKYLFRKEGQNVTLSCEQNLNHDAMYWYRQDPGQGLRLIYYSQIVNDFQKGDIAEGYSVSREKKESFPLTVTSAQKNPTAFYLCASSPGGQGYGYTFGSGTRLTVV.

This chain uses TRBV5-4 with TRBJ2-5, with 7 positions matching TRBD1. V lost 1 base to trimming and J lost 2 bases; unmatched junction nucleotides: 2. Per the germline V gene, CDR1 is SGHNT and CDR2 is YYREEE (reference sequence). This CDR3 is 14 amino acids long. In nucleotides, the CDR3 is TGTGCCAGCAGCTTGACAGGGGCGCAAGAGACCCAGTACTTC. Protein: CASSLTGAQETQYF.

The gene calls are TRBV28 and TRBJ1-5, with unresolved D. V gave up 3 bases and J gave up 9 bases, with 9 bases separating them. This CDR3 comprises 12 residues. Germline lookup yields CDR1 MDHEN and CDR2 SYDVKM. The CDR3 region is CASSFPLGPQHF. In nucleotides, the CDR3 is TGTGCCAGCAGTTTTCCCCTAGGGCCCCAGCATTTT.

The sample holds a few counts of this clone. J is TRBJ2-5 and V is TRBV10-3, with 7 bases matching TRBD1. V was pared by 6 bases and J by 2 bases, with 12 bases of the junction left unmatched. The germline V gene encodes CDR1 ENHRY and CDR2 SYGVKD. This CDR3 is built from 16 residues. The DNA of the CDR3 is TGTGCCATCAGGGGGGCCCGGGACAGCGAACAAGAGACCCAGTACTTC. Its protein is CAIRGARDSEQETQYF.

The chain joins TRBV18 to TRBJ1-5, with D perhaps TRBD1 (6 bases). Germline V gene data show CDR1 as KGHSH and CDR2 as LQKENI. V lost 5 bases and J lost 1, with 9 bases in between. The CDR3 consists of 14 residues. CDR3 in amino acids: CASSAGVSNQPQHF. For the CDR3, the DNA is TGTGCCAGCTCAGCAGGGGTAAGCAATCAGCCCCAGCATTTT.

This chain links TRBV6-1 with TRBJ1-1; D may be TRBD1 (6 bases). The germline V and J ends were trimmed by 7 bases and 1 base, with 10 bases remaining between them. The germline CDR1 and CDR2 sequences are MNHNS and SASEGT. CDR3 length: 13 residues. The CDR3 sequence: CASKTGANTEAFF. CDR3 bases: TGTGCCAGCAAGACAGGCGCGAACACTGAAGCTTTCTTT.

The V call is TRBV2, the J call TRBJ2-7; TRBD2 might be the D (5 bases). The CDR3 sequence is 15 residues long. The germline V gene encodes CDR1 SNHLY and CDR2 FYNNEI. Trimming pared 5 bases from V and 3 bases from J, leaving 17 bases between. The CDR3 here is CASSPAVAQLYEQYF. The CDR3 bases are TGTGCCAGCAGTCCCGCGGTAGCGCAACTCTACGAGCAGTACTTC.

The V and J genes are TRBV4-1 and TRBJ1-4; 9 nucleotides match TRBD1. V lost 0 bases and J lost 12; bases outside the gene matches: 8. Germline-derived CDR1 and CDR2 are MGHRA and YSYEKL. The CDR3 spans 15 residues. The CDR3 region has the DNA TGCGCCAGCAGCCAAGATAGGGACAGGGATCTTGAACTGTTTTTT. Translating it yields CASSQDRDRDLELFF.

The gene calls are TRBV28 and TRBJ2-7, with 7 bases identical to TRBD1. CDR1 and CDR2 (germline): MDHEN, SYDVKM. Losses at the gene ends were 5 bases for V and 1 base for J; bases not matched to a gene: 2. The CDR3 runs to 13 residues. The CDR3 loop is CASSTGQSYEQYV. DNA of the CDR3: TGTGCCAGCAGTACGGGACAGTCCTACGAGCAGTACGTC.

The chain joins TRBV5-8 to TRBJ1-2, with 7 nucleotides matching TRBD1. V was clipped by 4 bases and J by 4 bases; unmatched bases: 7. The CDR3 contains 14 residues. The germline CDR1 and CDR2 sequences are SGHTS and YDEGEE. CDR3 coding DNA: TGTGCCAGCAGCAGACAGGGTTACGGCTATGGCTACACCTTC. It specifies CASSRQGYGYGYTF.

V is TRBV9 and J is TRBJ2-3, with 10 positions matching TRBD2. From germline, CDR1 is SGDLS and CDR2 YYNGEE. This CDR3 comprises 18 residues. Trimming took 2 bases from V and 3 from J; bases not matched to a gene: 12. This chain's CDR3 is CASSVLSISSGGTDTQYF. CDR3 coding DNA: TGTGCCAGCAGCGTTCTTTCCATATCTAGCGGGGGAACAGATACGCAGTATTTT. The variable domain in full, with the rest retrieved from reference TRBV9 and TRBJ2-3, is DSGVTQTPKHLITATGQRVTLRCSPRSGDLSVYWYQQSLDQGLQFLIQYYNGEERAKGNILERFSAQQFPDLHSELNLSSLELGDSALYFCASSVLSISSGGTDTQYFGPGTRLTVL.

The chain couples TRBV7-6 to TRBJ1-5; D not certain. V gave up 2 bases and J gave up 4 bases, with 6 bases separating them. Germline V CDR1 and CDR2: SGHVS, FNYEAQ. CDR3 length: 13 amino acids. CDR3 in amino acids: CASSLSRNQPQHF. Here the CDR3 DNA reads TGTGCCAGCAGCTTATCACGGAATCAGCCCCAGCATTTT.

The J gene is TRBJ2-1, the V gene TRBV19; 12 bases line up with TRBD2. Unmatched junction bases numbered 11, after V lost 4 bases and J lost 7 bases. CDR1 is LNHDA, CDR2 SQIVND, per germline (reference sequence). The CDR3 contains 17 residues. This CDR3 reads CASSKTSGGPGGNEQFF. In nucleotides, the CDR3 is TGTGCCAGTAGTAAGACTAGCGGGGGACCCGGAGGAAATGAGCAGTTCTTC.

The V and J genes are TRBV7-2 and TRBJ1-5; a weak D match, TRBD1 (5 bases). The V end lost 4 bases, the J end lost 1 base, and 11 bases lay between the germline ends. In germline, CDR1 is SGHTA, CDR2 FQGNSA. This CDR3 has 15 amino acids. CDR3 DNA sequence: TGTGCCAGCAGCTGGGCGGGGCGGAGCAATCAGCCCCAGCATTTT. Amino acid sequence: CASSWAGRSNQPQHF.

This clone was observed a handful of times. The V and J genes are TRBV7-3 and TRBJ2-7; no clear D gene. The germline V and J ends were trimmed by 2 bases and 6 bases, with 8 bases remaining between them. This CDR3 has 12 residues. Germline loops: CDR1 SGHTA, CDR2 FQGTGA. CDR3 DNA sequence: TGTGCCAGCAGCTTATCGGGTCTCGAGCAGTACGTC. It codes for CASSLSGLEQYV.

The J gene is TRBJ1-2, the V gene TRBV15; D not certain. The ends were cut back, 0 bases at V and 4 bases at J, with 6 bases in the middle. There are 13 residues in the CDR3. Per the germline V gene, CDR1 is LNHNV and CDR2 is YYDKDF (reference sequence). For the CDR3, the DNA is TGTGCCACCAGCAGAGATCACACCTATGGCTACACCTTC. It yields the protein CATSRDHTYGYTF.

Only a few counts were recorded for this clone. CDR3 sequence reads: CASSQDTGGTGYTF. CDR3 coding DNA: TGCGCCAGCAGCCAAGACACAGGGGGTACCGGCTACACCTTC. The chain recombines TRBV4-3 with TRBJ1-2; 8 bases fit TRBD1. This CDR3 region has 14 residues. Germline CDR1 reads LGHNA; CDR2 reads YSLEER. After removal of 0 bases from V and 8 bases from J, the junction contained 5 bases not matched to a gene.

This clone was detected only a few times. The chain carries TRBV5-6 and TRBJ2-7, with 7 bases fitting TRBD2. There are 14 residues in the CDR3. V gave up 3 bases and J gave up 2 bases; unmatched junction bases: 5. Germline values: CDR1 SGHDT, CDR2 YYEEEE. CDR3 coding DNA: TGTGCCAGCAGCTGGGGGGGAGGGGCCTACGAGCAGTACTTC. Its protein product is CASSWGGGAYEQYF.

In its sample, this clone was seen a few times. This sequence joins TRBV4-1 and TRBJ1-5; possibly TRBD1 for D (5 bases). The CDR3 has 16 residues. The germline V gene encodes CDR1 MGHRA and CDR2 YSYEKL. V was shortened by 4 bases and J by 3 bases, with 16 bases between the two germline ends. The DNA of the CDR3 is TGCGCCAGCAGCCGCACGGGGGAGAGGGTCAATCAGCCCCAGCATTTT. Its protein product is CASSRTGERVNQPQHF.

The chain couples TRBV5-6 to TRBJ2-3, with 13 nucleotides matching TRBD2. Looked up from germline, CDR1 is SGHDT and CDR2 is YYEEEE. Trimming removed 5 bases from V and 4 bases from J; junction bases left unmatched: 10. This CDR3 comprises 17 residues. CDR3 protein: CASSKPGLAGISDTQYF. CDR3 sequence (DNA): TGTGCCAGCAGTAAGCCGGGACTAGCGGGGATATCAGATACGCAGTATTTT.